Each of the 30 T cell receptor beta chains below was sequenced from the same sample in a study of blood T cell repertoires in COVID-19. The repertoire was sequenced with immunoSEQ multiplex PCR; TCRdb's copy has only in-frame clones and lacks some. The sample yields around 140,000 clones, 75% to 90% seen once. Sample: peripheral blood. Receptor source: a man between 70 and 80 years old who had recovered from COVID-19.

Here the CDR3 DNA reads TGTGCCAGCAGCTTTATCAAAGCCTCCTACAATGAGCAGTTCTTC. Its protein is CASSFIKASYNEQFF. The chain has TRBV5-5 and TRBJ2-1, with D unresolved. Germline V gene lookup returns CDR1 SGHKS and CDR2 YYEKEE (reference sequence). The ends were cut back, 2 bases at V and 0 bases at J, with 9 bases in the middle. The CDR3 is 15 amino acids.

The chain employs TRBV2 and TRBJ2-3; D is possibly TRBD2 (6 bases). The CDR3 is 14 amino acids. Germline V gene sequence: CDR1 SNHLY, CDR2 FYNNEI. Trimming shortened V by 4 bases and J by 2 bases, and 10 bases separated the two germline ends. In DNA form, the CDR3 reads TGTGCCAGCAGTGCGGCGGGACCCACAGATACGCAGTATTTT. Protein product: CASSAAGPTDTQYF.

In regard to this clone: In the same sample, other DNA sequences code for this CDR3. V is TRBV7-9 and J is TRBJ2-7; the D gene is possibly TRBD1 (5 bases). The CDR3 has 14 residues. The germline CDR1 and CDR2 sequences are SEHNR and FQNEAQ (reference sequence). Trimming shortened V by 5 bases and J by 0 bases, and 11 bases separated the two germline ends. This chain's CDR3 is CASSPRQSSYEQYF. The DNA for the CDR3 is TGTGCCAGCAGCCCGAGACAGAGCTCCTACGAGCAGTACTTC.

V usage is TRBV7-3 and J usage is TRBJ2-3, with 7 bases fitting TRBD2. The V and J ends lost 2 bases and 3 bases, in that order; junction bases with no gene match: 8. Germline values: CDR1 SGHTA, CDR2 FQGTGA. The length of the CDR3 is 16 residues. CDR3 region: CASSLGRERGTDTQYF. The CDR3 DNA follows: TGTGCCAGCAGCTTAGGGCGGGAGCGTGGGACAGATACGCAGTATTTT. The full variable domain, rest sourced from reference TRBV7-3 and TRBJ2-3, is GAGVSQTPSNKVTEKGKYVELRCDPISGHTALYWYRQSLGQGPEFLIYFQGTGAADDSGLPNDRFFAVRPEGSVSTLKIQRTERGDSAVYLCASSLGRERGTDTQYFGPGTRLTVL.

The chain recombines TRBV7-2 with TRBJ2-7; TRBD2 matches 14 bases. V gave up 5 bases and J gave up 4 bases; unmatched junction bases: 4. Germline V gene sequence: CDR1 SGHTA, CDR2 FQGNSA. The CDR3 totals 15 residues. The CDR3 loop is CASSLRTSGRYEQYF. The CDR3 region has the DNA TGTGCCAGCAGCCTCCGGACTAGCGGGAGGTACGAGCAGTACTTC.

The chain uses TRBV2 and TRBJ2-7, with TRBD1 matching over 7 bases. This CDR3 spans 13 amino acids. Germline V gene data show CDR1 as SNHLY and CDR2 as FYNNEI. With V trimmed by 8 bases and J by 2 bases, 6 bases remained unmatched. DNA of the CDR3: TGTGCCAGCGAAGACAGGGCGACCTACGAGCAGTACTTC. Translated, it gives CASEDRATYEQYF.

This clone was detected a few times. This chain joins TRBV3-1 (or the pseudogene TRBV3-2) and TRBJ2-7; TRBD2 agrees at 8 bases. Germline V gene lookup returns CDR1 LGHDT and CDR2 YNNKEL (reference sequence). The CDR3 is 17 amino acids. Trimming cost V 2 bases and J 3 bases; bases outside gene matches: 12. This CDR3 is CASSQPTTSGRVYEQYF. The CDR3 DNA sequence: TGTGCCAGCAGCCAACCCACTACTAGCGGCCGAGTCTACGAGCAGTACTTC.

The V and J genes are TRBV24-1 and TRBJ2-1, with 9 bases lining up with TRBD2. The CDR3 consists of 15 residues. From germline, CDR1 is KGHDR and CDR2 SFDVKD. The V and J ends lost 9 bases and 5 bases, in that order; junction bases with no gene match: 10. CDR3 bases: TGTGCCACCCGATCCGGCGGGAGGGCCGACAATGAGCAGTTCTTC. It specifies CATRSGGRADNEQFF.

The chain recombines TRBV10-1 with TRBJ1-4; 7 bases are shared with TRBD1. From germline, CDR1 is WNHNN and CDR2 SYGVQD (reference sequence). V dropped 3 bases and J dropped 7; count of bases not matched to a gene: 5. The CDR3 consists of 14 residues. CDR3 coding DNA: TGCGCCAGCAGTGAAGGGGGCCTGAGTGAAAAACTGTTTTTT. This sequence encodes CASSEGGLSEKLFF.

The chain combines TRBV5-1 with TRBJ2-3, with D tentatively TRBD2 (6 bases). The germline V gene encodes CDR1 SGHRS and CDR2 YFSETQ. V was clipped by 4 bases and J by 6 bases, with 24 bases between them. CDR3 length: 17 residues. Written as DNA, the CDR3 is TGCGCCAGCAGCACCTCGGGACTGCTTAATCCTAGGGATACGCAGTATTTT. Residues: CASSTSGLLNPRDTQYF.

This clone was observed a handful of times. The chain recombines TRBV27 with TRBJ2-7; unclear D gene. Germline-derived CDR1 and CDR2 are MNHEY and SMNVEV (reference sequence). Trimming took 5 bases from V and 2 from J, leaving 10 bases between them. This CDR3 contains 13 residues. CDR3 sequence reads: CASSPQAPYEQYF. CDR3 nucleotide sequence: TGTGCCAGCAGTCCTCAGGCCCCCTACGAGCAGTACTTC.

This chain uses TRBV28 with TRBJ2-2; 9 positions agree with TRBD1. The CDR3 spans 16 residues. V shed 6 bases and J 4 bases; nucleotides not matched to a gene: 9. Germline CDR1 reads MDHEN; CDR2 reads SYDVKM. The CDR3 is CASRPGQGLVTGELFF. CDR3 coding DNA: TGTGCCAGCAGACCCGGACAGGGGCTTGTCACCGGGGAGCTGTTTTTT.

J is TRBJ2-5 and V is TRBV21-1; the table's TRBD1 call for D was not verified on the DNA. TRBV21-1 corresponds to a pseudogene. The CDR3 loop spans 13 amino acids. The CDR3 reads CASSSQARETQYF. The DNA for the CDR3 is TGTGCCAGCAGCAGCCAAGCCAGGGAGACCCAGTACTTC.

The chain has TRBV29-1 and TRBJ2-7, with D possibly being TRBD2 (5 bases). Deletions cut 3 bases from V and 3 bases from J, with 18 bases between. The CDR3 is made up of 15 amino acids. Germline V gene lookup returns CDR1 SQVTM and CDR2 ANQGSEA. CDR3 sequence (DNA): TGCAGCGTTGAGAGGGTGTGGTGGGTCGTCTACGAGCAGTACTTC. Amino acids: CSVERVWWVVYEQYF.

This clone appeared a few times. This chain joins TRBV11-2 and TRBJ2-7; 9 positions match TRBD2. CDR1 SGHAT and CDR2 FQNNGV come from the germline V gene. Losses at the gene ends were 5 bases for V and 0 bases for J; bases not matched to a gene: 5. CDR3 length equals 15 residues. CDR3 sequence (DNA): TGTGCCAGCAGCACACTTAGCGGGAGCTCCTACGAGCAGTACTTC. Its translation: CASSTLSGSSYEQYF.

V is TRBV12-5 and J is TRBJ1-1; 7 bases line up with TRBD1. With V trimmed by 6 bases and J by 2 bases, 3 bases remained unmatched. Germline V gene sequence: CDR1 LGHNT, CDR2 FRNRAP. The CDR3 is 13 amino acids. The CDR3 sequence is CASGRQGNTEAFF. The CDR3 bases are TGTGCTAGTGGCCGACAGGGAAACACTGAAGCTTTCTTT.

This chain uses TRBV7-9 with TRBJ1-1; D ambiguous. Trimming shortened V by 8 bases and J by 2 bases, and 3 bases separated the two germline ends. There are 10 residues in the CDR3. CDR1 SEHNR and CDR2 FQNEAQ come from the germline V gene (reference sequence). CDR3: CASPNTEAFF. Here the CDR3 DNA reads TGTGCCAGCCCTAACACTGAAGCTTTCTTT.

The genes are TRBV2 and TRBJ2-5; the D gene is possibly TRBD1 (6 bases). V lost 2 bases, J lost 0 bases, and 10 bases lay in between. Germline V gene data show CDR1 as SNHLY and CDR2 as FYNNEI. The CDR3 has 15 amino acids. CDR3 in amino acids: CASSETGPYQETQYF. In DNA, the CDR3 is TGTGCCAGCAGTGAAACAGGGCCTTACCAAGAGACCCAGTACTTC. Full variable domain (outside the CDR3, taken from reference TRBV2 and TRBJ2-5): EPEVTQTPSHQVTQMGQEVILRCVPISNHLYFYWYRQILGQKVEFLVSFYNNEISEKSEIFDDQFSVERPDGSNFTLKIRSTKLEDSAMYFCASSETGPYQETQYFGPGTRLLVL.

The J gene is TRBJ1-1, the V gene TRBV30; D gene unclear. V was pared by 0 bases and J by 4 bases, with 15 bases between. The CDR3 sequence is 15 residues long. The germline V gene encodes CDR1 GTSNPN and CDR2 SVGIG (reference sequence). CDR3 coding DNA: TGTGCCTGGAGTGTACCGCTTCAGGTGATCACTGAAGCTTTCTTT. This translates into CAWSVPLQVITEAFF.

The V and J genes are TRBV15 and TRBJ2-2, with D possibly being TRBD1 (5 bases). With 0 bases removed from V and 3 bases from J, the gap between germline ends came to 11 bases. The germline CDR1 and CDR2 sequences are LNHNV and YYDKDF (reference sequence). The CDR3 runs to 16 residues. Here the CDR3 reads CATSRDLGRDTGELFF. For the CDR3, the DNA is TGTGCCACCAGCAGAGATCTGGGCAGGGACACCGGGGAGCTGTTTTTT.

This clone was observed once. The V gene is TRBV6-2 or TRBV6-3, the J gene TRBJ2-5, with D possibly being TRBD1 (6 bases). V was shortened by 4 bases and J by 1 base, with 7 bases between the two germline ends. The length of the CDR3 is 13 residues. Germline values: CDR1 MNHEY, CDR2 SVGEGT. The DNA for the CDR3 is TGTGCCAGCAGTTCGACAGGCCAAGAGACCCAGTACTTC. This translates into CASSSTGQETQYF.

The V call is TRBV4-3, the J call TRBJ2-7, with 7 bases matching TRBD1. This CDR3 has 14 residues. Germline CDR1 and CDR2: LGHNA and YSLEER. V lost 5 bases to trimming and J lost 3 bases; unmatched junction nucleotides: 7. CDR3 nucleotides: TGCGCCAGCAGCTCCGGGACAGCAAACTACGAGCAGTACTTC. Its protein product is CASSSGTANYEQYF.

This clone has a single count. The CDR3 DNA reads as TGCGCCAGCAGCTTGGAGTCAGGGGGTATCTATGGCTACACCTTC. This translates into CASSLESGGIYGYTF. The V call is TRBV5-1, the J call TRBJ1-2; 7 bases fit TRBD1. The CDR3 length is 15 residues. The junction had 6 bases not matched to a gene; V was cut back by 0 bases and J by 4 bases. Germline-derived CDR1 and CDR2 are SGHRS and YFSETQ. Supplemented by reference TRBV5-1 and TRBJ1-2, the full variable domain reads KAGVTQTPRYLIKTRGQQVTLSCSPISGHRSVSWYQQTPGQGLQFLFEYFSETQRNKGNFPGRFSGRQFSNSRSEMNVSTLELGDSALYLCASSLESGGIYGYTFGSGTRLTVV.

This clone was counted only a few times. This chain joins TRBV5-1 and TRBJ2-5; TRBD2 matches at 8 bases. V lost 0 bases and J lost 4; bases outside the gene matches: 11. The CDR3 has 17 residues. Per the germline V gene, CDR1 is SGHRS and CDR2 is YFSETQ. CDR3: CASSLERSSGVGETQYF. The CDR3 DNA follows: TGCGCCAGCAGCTTGGAGCGGAGTAGCGGGGTCGGAGAGACCCAGTACTTC.

V and J are TRBV7-3 and TRBJ2-4, with 7 bases lining up with TRBD1. The CDR3 extends over 15 amino acids. Trimming at V came to 0 bases and at J to 8 bases, leaving 7 bases not matched to a gene. The germline CDR1 and CDR2 sequences are SGHTA and FQGTGA. The CDR3 DNA is TGTGCCAGCAGCTTAACAACAGGGGTAGGGGACATTCAGTACTTC. Translating it yields CASSLTTGVGDIQYF.

V and J are TRBV19 and TRBJ2-3, with 15 bases aligning to TRBD2. CDR3 length equals 18 residues. Germline CDR1 reads LNHDA; CDR2 reads SQIVND (reference sequence). V was pared by 5 bases and J by 0 bases, with 6 bases of the junction left unmatched. The CDR3 sequence: CASSGGTSGRPSTDTQYF. The CDR3 DNA reads TGTGCCAGTAGTGGGGGGACTAGCGGGAGGCCCAGCACAGATACGCAGTATTTT.

V is TRBV7-9 and J is TRBJ2-7; TRBD2 is a possible D gene (6 bases). V was clipped by 3 bases and J by 6 bases, with 15 bases between them. The CDR3 is 14 residues long. The germline gives CDR1 SEHNR, CDR2 FQNEAQ (reference sequence). CDR3 sequence reads: CASSFRGVVGEQYF. In DNA form, the CDR3 reads TGTGCCAGCAGCTTCCGCGGGGTTGTTGGCGAGCAGTACTTC.

The chain carries TRBV10-3 and TRBJ2-7; 8 positions match TRBD1. The CDR3 runs 15 residues. V was pared by 3 bases and J by 2 bases, with 6 bases of the junction left unmatched. Germline V gives CDR1 ENHRY, CDR2 SYGVKD. The CDR3: CAISDPDRDTYEQYF. CDR3 coding DNA: TGTGCCATCAGTGATCCGGACAGGGACACCTACGAGCAGTACTTC.

The chain joins TRBV27 to TRBJ2-2, with 9 bases fitting TRBD1. The germline gives CDR1 MNHEY, CDR2 SMNVEV (reference sequence). J was trimmed by 4 bases and V by 6 bases; bases with no gene match: 6. This CDR3 is built from 15 residues. In nucleotides, the CDR3 is TGTGCCAGCAGGGGAACAGGGGGCGTCACCGGGGAGCTGTTTTTT. Translated, it gives CASRGTGGVTGELFF.

This rearrangement joins TRBV29-1 to TRBJ1-4, with D hard to call. The CDR3 has 13 amino acids. CDR1 is SQVTM, CDR2 ANQGSEA, per germline. The V and J ends lost 4 bases and 7 bases respectively, with 13 bases between them. The CDR3 here is CSVGEDLGEKLFF. DNA of the CDR3: TGCAGCGTTGGAGAAGACTTGGGTGAAAAACTGTTTTTT.